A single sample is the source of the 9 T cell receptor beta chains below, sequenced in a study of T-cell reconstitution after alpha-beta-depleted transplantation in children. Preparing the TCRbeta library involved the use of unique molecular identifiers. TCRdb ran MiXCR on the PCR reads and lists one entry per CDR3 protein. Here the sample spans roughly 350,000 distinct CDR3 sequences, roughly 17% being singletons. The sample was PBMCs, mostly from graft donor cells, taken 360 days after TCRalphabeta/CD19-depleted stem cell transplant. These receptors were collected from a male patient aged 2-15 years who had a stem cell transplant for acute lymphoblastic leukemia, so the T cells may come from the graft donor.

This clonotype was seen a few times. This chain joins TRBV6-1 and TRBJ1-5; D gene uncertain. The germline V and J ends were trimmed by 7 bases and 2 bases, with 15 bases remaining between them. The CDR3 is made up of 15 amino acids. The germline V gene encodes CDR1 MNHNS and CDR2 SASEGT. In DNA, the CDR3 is TGTGCCAGCACTCGACTCGCTCGGGGCAATCAGCCCCAGCATTTT. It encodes CASTRLARGNQPQHF.

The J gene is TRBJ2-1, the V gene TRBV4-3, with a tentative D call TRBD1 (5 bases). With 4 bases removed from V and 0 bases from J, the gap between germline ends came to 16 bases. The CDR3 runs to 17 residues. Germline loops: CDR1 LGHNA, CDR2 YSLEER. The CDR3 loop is CASSLEPGFSSYNEQFF. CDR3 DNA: TGCGCCAGCAGCCTCGAACCAGGGTTTAGCTCCTACAATGAGCAGTTCTTC.

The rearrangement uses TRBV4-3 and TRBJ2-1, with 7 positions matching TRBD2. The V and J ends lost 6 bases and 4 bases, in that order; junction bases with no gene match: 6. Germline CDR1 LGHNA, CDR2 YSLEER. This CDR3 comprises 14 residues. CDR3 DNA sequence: TGCGCCAGCAGTGGTCCTAGCGGATACAATGAGCAGTTCTTC. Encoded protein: CASSGPSGYNEQFF.

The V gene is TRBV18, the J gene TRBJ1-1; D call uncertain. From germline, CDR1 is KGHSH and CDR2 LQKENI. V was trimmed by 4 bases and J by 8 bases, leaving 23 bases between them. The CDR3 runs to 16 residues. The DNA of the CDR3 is TGTGCCAGCTCACTCCCTGTATTAGGAAGGGCGGAGGAAGCTTTCTTT. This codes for CASSLPVLGRAEEAFF.

CDR3 DNA sequence: TGTGCCAGCAGTGTCACCTACGAGCAGTACTTC. Translating gives CASSVTYEQYF. This sequence joins TRBV12-3 or TRBV12-4 and TRBJ2-7; D not resolved. V dropped 5 bases and J dropped 2 bases, with 4 bases sitting between them. The CDR3 spans 11 residues.

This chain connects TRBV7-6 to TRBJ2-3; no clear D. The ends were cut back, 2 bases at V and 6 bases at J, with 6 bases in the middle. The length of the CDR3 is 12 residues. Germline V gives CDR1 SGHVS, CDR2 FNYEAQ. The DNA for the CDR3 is TGTGCCAGCAGCTTAATAGAGGATACGCAGTATTTT. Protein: CASSLIEDTQYF.

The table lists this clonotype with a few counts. CDR3 residues: CASSRIGRTSGIRSTGELFF. In DNA, the CDR3 is TGCGCCAGCAGCCGAATCGGAAGGACTAGCGGGATAAGGAGCACCGGGGAGCTGTTTTTT. The chain recombines TRBV4-1 with TRBJ2-2, with 12 bases fitting TRBD2. Germline CDR1 reads MGHRA; CDR2 reads YSYEKL. Germline trimming cut 4 bases from V and 4 bases from J; bases unmatched to any gene: 16. The CDR3 is 20 residues long.

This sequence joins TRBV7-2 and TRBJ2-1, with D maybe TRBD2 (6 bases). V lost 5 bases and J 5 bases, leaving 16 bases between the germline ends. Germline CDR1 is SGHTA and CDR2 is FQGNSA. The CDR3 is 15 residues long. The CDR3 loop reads CASSPGLLAHNEQFF. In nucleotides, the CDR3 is TGTGCCAGCAGCCCAGGGCTACTAGCTCACAATGAGCAGTTCTTC.

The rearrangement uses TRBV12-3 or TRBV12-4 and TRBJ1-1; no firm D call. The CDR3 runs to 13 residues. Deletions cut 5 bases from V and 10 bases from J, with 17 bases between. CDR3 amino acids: CASSPPGPNRAFF. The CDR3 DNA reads TGTGCCAGCAGTCCGCCGGGCCCGAACCGAGCTTTCTTT.